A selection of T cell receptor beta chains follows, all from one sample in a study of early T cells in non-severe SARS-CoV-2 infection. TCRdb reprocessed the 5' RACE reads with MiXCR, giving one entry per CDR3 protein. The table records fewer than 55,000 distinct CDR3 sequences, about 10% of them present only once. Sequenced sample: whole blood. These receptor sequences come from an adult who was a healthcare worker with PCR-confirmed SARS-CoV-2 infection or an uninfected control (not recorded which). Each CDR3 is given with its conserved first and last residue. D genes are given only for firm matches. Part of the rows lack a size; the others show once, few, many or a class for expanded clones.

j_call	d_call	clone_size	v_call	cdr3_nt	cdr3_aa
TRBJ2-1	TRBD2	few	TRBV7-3	TGTGCCAGCAGCTTAGCGGGAGGGGTTGAGCAGTTCTTC	CASSLAGGVEQFF
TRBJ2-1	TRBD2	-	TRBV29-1	TGCAGCGCGTTGGGACTAGATAACAATGAGCAGTTCTTC	CSALGLDNNEQFF
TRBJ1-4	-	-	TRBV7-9	TGTGCCAGCAGCTTAGTTTCAGGTGAAAAACTGTTTTTT	CASSLVSGEKLFF
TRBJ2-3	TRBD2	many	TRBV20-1	TGCAGTGCTACCATCATCCTAGCGGCCCTTACAGATACGCAGTATTTT	CSATIILAALTDTQYF
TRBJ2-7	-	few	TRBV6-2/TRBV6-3	TGTGCCAGCAGTTACTTGGAATACGAGCAGTACTTC	CASSYLEYEQYF
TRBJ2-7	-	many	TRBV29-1	TGCAGCGTTGATTCGGGGGAAGAGCAGTACTTC	CSVDSGEEQYF
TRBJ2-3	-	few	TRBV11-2	TGTGCCAGCAGCTCGACCCCCCGACTAACCACGGATACGCAGTATTTT	CASSSTPRLTTDTQYF
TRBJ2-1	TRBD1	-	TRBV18	TGTGCCAGCTCACCACCTGACAGGGAGAACAATGAGCAGTTCTTC	CASSPPDRENNEQFF
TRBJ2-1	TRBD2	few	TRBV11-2	TGTGCCAGCAGCTTAGAGTCGGCGGGGGGGATTTTCTTC	CASSLESAGGIFF
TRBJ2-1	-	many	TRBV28	TGTGCCAGCAGGACCAACTGGAGTGAGCAGTTCTTC	CASRTNWSEQFF
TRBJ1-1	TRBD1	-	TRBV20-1	TGCAGTGCTACCACCGGGACAGGGGGCCGGGAAGCTTTCTTT	CSATTGTGGREAFF
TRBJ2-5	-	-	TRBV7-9	TGTGCCAGCAGCTTACTTGCTGGGGAGACCCAGTACTTC	CASSLLAGETQYF
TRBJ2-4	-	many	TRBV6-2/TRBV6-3	TGTGCCAGCAGTTCGAGAGGGGGTCCGGGATTAAGGAGTAACATTCAGTACTTC	CASSSRGGPGLRSNIQYF
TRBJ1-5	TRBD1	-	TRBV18	TGTGCCAGCTCTCGACAGGGTTCCCGGGGGGCCCAGCATTTT	CASSRQGSRGAQHF
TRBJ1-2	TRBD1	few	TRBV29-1	TGCAGCGTTGAAGACAGAGGACAGGGGGCCCACTATGGCTACACCTTC	CSVEDRGQGAHYGYTF
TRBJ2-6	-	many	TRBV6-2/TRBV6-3	TGTGCCAGCAGTTACTCAGACATGTTCGGGGCCAACGTCCTGACTTTC	CASSYSDMFGANVLTF
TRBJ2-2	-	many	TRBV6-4	TGTGCCAGCCGGGTTAGCCCGAACACCGGGGAGCTGTTTTTT	CASRVSPNTGELFF
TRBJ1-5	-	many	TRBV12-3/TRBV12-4	TGTGCCAGCAGTTTAGTGTCAGGGATTTATAGCAATCAGCCCCAGCATTTT	CASSLVSGIYSNQPQHF
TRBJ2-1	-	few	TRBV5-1	TGCGCCAGCAAGGACACTCAAGGTTTGAGTGAGCAGTTCTTC	CASKDTQGLSEQFF
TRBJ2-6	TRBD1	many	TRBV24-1	TGTGCCACCAGTGATGTTGGACAGGGGGCGGACGCCGTCCTGACTTTC	CATSDVGQGADAVLTF
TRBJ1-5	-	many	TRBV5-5	TGTGCCAGCAGCTTGGTTGGGGTAGGGGAAAATCAGCCCCAGCATTTT	CASSLVGVGENQPQHF
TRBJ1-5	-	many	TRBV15	TGTGCCACCAGCAGAGATACGGAAAGTCTAGGGAGCAATCAGCCCCAGCATTTT	CATSRDTESLGSNQPQHF
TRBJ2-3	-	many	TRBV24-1	TGTGCCACCAGTGATGGCAGAACAGATACGCAGTATTTT	CATSDGRTDTQYF
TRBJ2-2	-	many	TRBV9	TGTGCCAGCAGCCCCGGGCCCGCGAACACCGGGGAGCTGTTTTTT	CASSPGPANTGELFF